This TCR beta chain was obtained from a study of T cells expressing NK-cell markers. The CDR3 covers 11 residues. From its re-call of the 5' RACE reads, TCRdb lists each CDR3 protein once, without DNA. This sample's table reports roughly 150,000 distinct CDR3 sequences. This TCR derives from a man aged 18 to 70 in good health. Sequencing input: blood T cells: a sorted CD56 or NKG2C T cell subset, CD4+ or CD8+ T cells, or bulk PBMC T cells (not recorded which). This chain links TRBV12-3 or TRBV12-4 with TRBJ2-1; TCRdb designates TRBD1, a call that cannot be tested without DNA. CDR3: CASIVGDEQFF.